The subject of this entry is one TCR beta chain. Its antigen remains undetermined. Base qualities are not at hand, and no much larger clone is one base apart. The library was made by the immunoSEQ multiplex PCR assay. In TCRdb, the immuneACCESS table is reduced to in-frame sequences with V and J assigned. These tables do not hold every clone; where another copy was compared, an unresolved V gene accounts for under half, and the others remain unexplained. A total of 41,000 or so clones appear in this sample, 90% to 95% of them only once. Over 6.5% of the sample rests with the top ten. The sample originates from a study of T cell changes during pregnancy in multiple sclerosis (dated by TCRdb to between 2019 and 2020). Turning to the overall study: In women with multiple sclerosis, the researchers looked at how the T cell repertoire shifted as pregnancy progressed.

A distance of 11 bases separates the germline ends of V and J, which lose 5 bases and 1 base respectively. Reading the germline V gene (reference sequence) gives CDR1 PRHDT and CDR2 FYEKMQ. The CDR3 holds 15 amino acids from the cysteine to the phenylalanine. Of the read, only the CDR3 DNA is kept; its 45 bases are in frame from base 1. The specimen comprised CD8+ T cells from peripheral blood mononuclear cells, sampled in the third trimester of pregnancy. The receptor was derived from a female donor with multiple sclerosis, enrolled in a pregnancy study. This sequence uses TRBV13 and TRBJ1-4, and TRBD1 may be the D gene, going by 5 matching bases. The CDR3 region: CASSKGRETNEKLFF. At the DNA level, the sequence is TGTGCCAGCAGCAAGGGCAGGGAAACTAATGAAAAACTGTTTTTT.